The present T cell receptor beta chain was sequenced within a study of blood T cell repertoires in COVID-19. As for the study in general: T cells, B-cell-depleted T cells, or PBMCs provided the cDNA or gDNA that served as material.

How the authors handled the data: The assay estimated nucleated cells by amplifying reference gene primers. Profiling relied on immunoSEQ multiplex PCR, and the TCRdb table lists in-frame clones only, not all of them. D and trimming were read from the DNA, whereas the V and J calls and clone size are those reported in that table. The data contain around 270,000 clones, around 89% of them seen just once; the ten biggest clones take up 0.75% to 0.9%. This clonotype was obtained from a man younger than 45 with acute or convalescent COVID-19. The sample consisted of peripheral blood.

The CDR3 sequence is CASTQDRLMGYTF. DNA for the CDR3: TGTGCCAGCACCCAAGATCGGTTAATGGGCTACACCTTC. V gene TRBV12-3 or TRBV12-4 combines with J gene TRBJ1-2, with D hard to call. The length of the CDR3 is 13 residues. V lost 7 bases and J 8 bases, leaving 17 bases between the germline ends.